The 13 T cell receptor beta chains given below trace back to one sample, sequenced in a study of T cells in localized non-small cell lung cancer. Profiled with immunoSEQ multiplex PCR; TCRdb holds only in-frame clones, not every one. Of under 3,000 clones in the sample, more than 25% were seen once. The sample in question was lung tumor tissue, obtained before any cancer treatment. The receptors were sampled from a man aged 35 to 70 with stage II squamous cell lung carcinoma.

The CDR3 loop reads CASGTSGGEQYF. CDR3 sequence (DNA): TGCGCCAGCGGGACTAGTGGGGGCGAGCAGTACTTC. This chain links TRBV10-2 with TRBJ2-7; 8 positions match TRBD2. J lost 6 bases, V lost 8 bases, and 6 bases had no gene match. The CDR3 sequence is 12 residues long. Germline CDR1 and CDR2: WSHSY and SAAADI.

This chain connects TRBV6-8 to TRBJ2-7, with a possible D match to TRBD1 (5 bases). The CDR3 is made up of 15 amino acids. The germline V and J ends were trimmed by 6 bases and 3 bases, with 18 bases remaining between them. Germline V gene sequence: CDR1 MNHGY, CDR2 SAAAGT. The CDR3 spells CASRPTRQQLYEQYF. Written as DNA, the CDR3 is TGTGCCAGCAGACCGACTCGACAGCAGCTCTACGAGCAGTACTTC.

Only a few counts were recorded for this clone. V is TRBV4-1 and J is TRBJ2-7; 9 nucleotides line up with TRBD1. From germline, CDR1 is MGHRA and CDR2 YSYEKL. V was clipped by 3 bases and J by 7 bases; unmatched bases: 10. This CDR3 contains 15 residues. DNA for the CDR3: TGCGCCAGCAGCCAGCTACTGACAGGGGGTTATGAGCAGTACTTC. As protein: CASSQLLTGGYEQYF.

The chain combines TRBV6-8 with TRBJ1-2; the D gene is possibly TRBD1 (6 bases). Between the trimmed V and J ends, which lost 7 bases and 3 bases, there was a span of 21 bases. Germline CDR1 and CDR2: MNHGY and SAAAGT. The CDR3 is 16 amino acids. CDR3 residues: CASTPGGAGEDYGYTF. Here the CDR3 DNA reads TGTGCCAGCACTCCCGGGGGGGCAGGGGAGGACTATGGCTACACCTTC.

The chain employs TRBV19 and TRBJ2-7; D is unresolved. The CDR3 is 13 amino acids. The V and J ends lost 4 bases and 0 bases respectively, with 7 bases between them. Germline V lookup: CDR1 LNHDA, CDR2 SQIVND (reference sequence). The CDR3 bases are TGTGCCAGTAGTACGGCGGCCTCCTACGAGCAGTACTTC. Protein product: CASSTAASYEQYF.

By share, this clone ranks as medium-sized. The chain joins TRBV11-3 to TRBJ2-3; TRBD2 matches at 9 bases. CDR3 size: 16 residues. V lost 3 bases, J lost 0 bases, and 4 bases stayed unmatched. Germline V gene lookup returns CDR1 SGHNT and CDR2 YENEEA. The chain's CDR3 is CASSFPSGASTDTQYF. DNA for the CDR3: TGTGCCAGCAGCTTCCCTAGCGGGGCTAGCACAGATACGCAGTATTTT. Filled out from reference TRBV11-3 and TRBJ2-3, the complete variable domain reads EAGVVQSPRYKIIEKKQPVAFWCNPISGHNTLYWYLQNLGQGPELLIRYENEEAVDDSQLPKDRFSAERLKGVDSTLKIQPAELGDSAVYLCASSFPSGASTDTQYFGPGTRLTVL.

This rearrangement joins TRBV28 to TRBJ1-5, with D perhaps matching TRBD1 (6 bases). Trimming removed 5 bases at V and 0 bases at J, with 8 bases between. The CDR3 extends over 14 amino acids. In germline, CDR1 is MDHEN, CDR2 SYDVKM. The CDR3 nucleotides are TGTGCCAGCAGTAGGACAGTTAGCAATCAGCCCCAGCATTTT. This encodes CASSRTVSNQPQHF.

This clone was counted between two and nine times. The J gene is TRBJ1-2, the V gene TRBV6-8, with 8 bases matching TRBD1. Germline lookup yields CDR1 MNHGY and CDR2 SAAAGT. The CDR3 is 14 amino acids. V was clipped by 7 bases and J by 2 bases; unmatched bases: 6. The CDR3 loop reads CASIRGQGNYGYTF. In nucleotides, the CDR3 is TGTGCCAGCATACGAGGACAGGGAAACTATGGCTACACCTTC.

V gene TRBV11-3 combines with J gene TRBJ2-5; a possible D gene is TRBD1 (6 bases). This CDR3 is built from 14 residues. Per germline, CDR1 SGHNT and CDR2 YENEEA. Deletions cut 5 bases from V and 2 bases from J, with 12 bases between. For the CDR3, the DNA is TGTGCCAGCAGCGCAACAGGGATTCAAGAGACCCAGTACTTC. Residues: CASSATGIQETQYF.

This rearrangement joins TRBV11-3 to TRBJ2-7, with D possibly TRBD2 on 6 matching bases. V shed 5 bases and J shed 0 bases, with 14 bases lying between them. Germline V gene lookup returns CDR1 SGHNT and CDR2 YENEEA. The CDR3 consists of 15 residues. The chain's CDR3 is CASSEAAGSSYEQYF. In DNA, the CDR3 is TGTGCCAGCAGCGAGGCTGCGGGGAGCTCCTACGAGCAGTACTTC.

This clone has a handful of counts. This sequence joins TRBV9 and TRBJ2-3; D may be TRBD2 (5 bases). V lost 2 bases and J 6 bases, leaving 10 bases between the germline ends. The CDR3 is 13 residues long. CDR1 SGDLS and CDR2 YYNGEE come from the germline V gene. CDR3 in DNA: TGTGCCAGCAGCGTTAAAGCGGCGGATACGCAGTATTTT. Protein sequence: CASSVKAADTQYF.

The chain couples TRBV19 to TRBJ2-2, with TRBD2 matching 8 bases. Germline assignment: CDR1 LNHDA and CDR2 SQIVND (reference sequence). J lost 0 bases, V lost 7 bases, and 10 bases had no gene match. This CDR3 has 17 residues. The CDR3 DNA is TGTGCCAGTACCCTGAGGGTGGGACTAGCGAACACCGGGGAGCTGTTTTTT. Residues: CASTLRVGLANTGELFF.

The chain employs TRBV11-3 and TRBJ1-2; D remains ambiguous. Germline loops: CDR1 SGHNT, CDR2 YENEEA. V dropped 5 bases and J dropped 3 bases, with 16 bases sitting between them. This CDR3 has 15 amino acids. DNA of the CDR3: TGTGCCAGCAGCCCCTCCGCCGGTGGGTACTATGGCTACACCTTC. Translation: CASSPSAGGYYGYTF.